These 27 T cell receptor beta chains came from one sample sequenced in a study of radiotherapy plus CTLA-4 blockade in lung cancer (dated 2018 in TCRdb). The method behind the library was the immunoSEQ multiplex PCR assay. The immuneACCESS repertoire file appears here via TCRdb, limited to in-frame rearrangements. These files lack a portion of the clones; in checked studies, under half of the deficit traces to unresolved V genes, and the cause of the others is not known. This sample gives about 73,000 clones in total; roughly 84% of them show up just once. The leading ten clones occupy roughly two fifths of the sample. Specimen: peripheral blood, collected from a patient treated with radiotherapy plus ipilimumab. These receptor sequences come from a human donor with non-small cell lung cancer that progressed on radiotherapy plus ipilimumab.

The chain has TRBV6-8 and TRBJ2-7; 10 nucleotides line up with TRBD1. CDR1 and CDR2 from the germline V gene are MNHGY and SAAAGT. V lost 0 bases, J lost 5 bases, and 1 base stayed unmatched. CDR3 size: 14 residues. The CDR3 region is CASSYSGQGDEQYV. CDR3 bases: TGTGCCAGCAGTTACTCTGGACAGGGGGACGAGCAGTACGTC.

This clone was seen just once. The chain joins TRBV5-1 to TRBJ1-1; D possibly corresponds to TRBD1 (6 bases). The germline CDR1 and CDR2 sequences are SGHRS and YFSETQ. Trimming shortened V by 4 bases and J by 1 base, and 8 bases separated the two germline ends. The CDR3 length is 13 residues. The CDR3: CASSRGQNTEAFF. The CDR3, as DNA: TGCGCCAGCAGCCGGGGACAGAACACTGAAGCTTTCTTT. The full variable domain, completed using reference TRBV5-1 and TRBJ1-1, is KAGVTQTPRYLIKTRGQQVTLSCSPISGHRSVSWYQQTPGQGLQFLFEYFSETQRNKGNFPGRFSGRQFSNSRSEMNVSTLELGDSALYLCASSRGQNTEAFFGQGTRLTVV.

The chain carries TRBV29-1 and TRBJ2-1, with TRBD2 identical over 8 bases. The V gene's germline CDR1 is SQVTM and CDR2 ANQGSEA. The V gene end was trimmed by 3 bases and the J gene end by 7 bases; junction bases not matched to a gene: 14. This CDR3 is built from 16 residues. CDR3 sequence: CSVDDTSGAVVNEQFF. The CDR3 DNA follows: TGCAGCGTTGACGATACTAGCGGCGCCGTGGTTAATGAGCAGTTCTTC.

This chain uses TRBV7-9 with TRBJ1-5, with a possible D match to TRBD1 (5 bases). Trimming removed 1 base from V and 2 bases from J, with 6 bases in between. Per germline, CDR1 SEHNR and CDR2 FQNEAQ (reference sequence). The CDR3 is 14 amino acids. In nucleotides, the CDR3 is TGTGCCAGCAGCTTAGGGGGCGGCAATCAGCCCCAGCATTTT. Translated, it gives CASSLGGGNQPQHF.

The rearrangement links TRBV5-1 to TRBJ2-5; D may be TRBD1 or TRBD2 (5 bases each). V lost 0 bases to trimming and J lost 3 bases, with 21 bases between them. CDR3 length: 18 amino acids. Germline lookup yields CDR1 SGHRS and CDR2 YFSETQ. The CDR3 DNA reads TGCGCCAGCAGCTTGGAAGGCTGGGGGATGGGGTTAAAAGAGACCCAGTACTTC. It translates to CASSLEGWGMGLKETQYF.

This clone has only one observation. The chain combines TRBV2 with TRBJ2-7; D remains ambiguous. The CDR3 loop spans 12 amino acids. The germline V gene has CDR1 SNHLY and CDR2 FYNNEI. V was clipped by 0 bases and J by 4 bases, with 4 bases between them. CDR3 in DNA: TGTGCCAGCAGTGAAGCGGGGTACGAGCAGTACTTC. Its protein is CASSEAGYEQYF.

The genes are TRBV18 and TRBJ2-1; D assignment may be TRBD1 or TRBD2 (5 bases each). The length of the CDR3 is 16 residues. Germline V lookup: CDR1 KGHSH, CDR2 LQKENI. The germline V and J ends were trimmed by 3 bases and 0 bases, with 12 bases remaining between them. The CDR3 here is CASSPGTPRSYNEQFF. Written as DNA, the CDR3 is TGTGCCAGCTCACCCGGGACCCCCCGCTCCTACAATGAGCAGTTCTTC.

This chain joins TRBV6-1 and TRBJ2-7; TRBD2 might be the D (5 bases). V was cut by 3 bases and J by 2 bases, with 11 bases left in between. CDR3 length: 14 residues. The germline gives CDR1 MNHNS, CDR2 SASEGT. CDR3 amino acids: CASSDNGKAYEQYF. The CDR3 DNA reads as TGTGCCAGCAGTGACAACGGGAAGGCCTACGAGCAGTACTTC.

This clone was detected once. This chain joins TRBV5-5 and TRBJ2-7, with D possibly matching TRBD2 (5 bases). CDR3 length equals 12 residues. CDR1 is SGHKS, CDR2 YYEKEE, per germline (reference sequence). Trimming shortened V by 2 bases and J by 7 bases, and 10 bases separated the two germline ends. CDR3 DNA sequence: TGTGCCAGCAGCTTTTCACGAGGGGAGCAGTACTTC. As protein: CASSFSRGEQYF.

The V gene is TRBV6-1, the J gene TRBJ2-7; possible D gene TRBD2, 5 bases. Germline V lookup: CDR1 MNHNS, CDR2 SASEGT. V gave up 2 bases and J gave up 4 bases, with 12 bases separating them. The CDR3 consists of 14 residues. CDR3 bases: TGTGCCAGCAGTGAACGAGGGCCTCATTACGAGCAGTACTTC. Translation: CASSERGPHYEQYF.

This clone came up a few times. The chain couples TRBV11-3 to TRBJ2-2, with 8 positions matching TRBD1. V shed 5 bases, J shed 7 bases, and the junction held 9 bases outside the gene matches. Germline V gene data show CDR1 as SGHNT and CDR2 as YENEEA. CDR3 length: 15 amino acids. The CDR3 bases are TGTGCCAGCAGCCCAACCGGGACAGGACTCGGGGAGCTGTTTTTT. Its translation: CASSPTGTGLGELFF.

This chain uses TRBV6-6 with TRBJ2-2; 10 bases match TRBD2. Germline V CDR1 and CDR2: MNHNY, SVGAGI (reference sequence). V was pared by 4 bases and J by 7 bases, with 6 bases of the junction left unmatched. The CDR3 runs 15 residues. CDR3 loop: CASSSGSGRLGELFF. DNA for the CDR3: TGTGCCAGCAGTTCCGGTAGCGGGAGGCTCGGGGAGCTGTTTTTT.

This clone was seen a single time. The CDR3 region is CASSPGDSGIIEQYV. The DNA of the CDR3 is TGTGCCAGCAGCCCAGGGGATAGCGGGATTATCGAGCAGTACGTC. The chain is built from TRBV9 and TRBJ2-7; 8 bases are a match to TRBD2. V dropped 4 bases and J dropped 6; count of bases not matched to a gene: 12. This CDR3 contains 15 residues. The germline CDR1 and CDR2 sequences are SGDLS and YYNGEE.

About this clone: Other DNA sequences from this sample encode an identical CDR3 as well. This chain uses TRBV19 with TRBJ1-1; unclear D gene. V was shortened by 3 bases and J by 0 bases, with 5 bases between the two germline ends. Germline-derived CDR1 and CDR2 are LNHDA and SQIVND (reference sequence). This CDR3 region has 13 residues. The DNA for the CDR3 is TGTGCCAGTAGTATCAGTGTGAACACTGAAGCTTTCTTT. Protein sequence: CASSISVNTEAFF.

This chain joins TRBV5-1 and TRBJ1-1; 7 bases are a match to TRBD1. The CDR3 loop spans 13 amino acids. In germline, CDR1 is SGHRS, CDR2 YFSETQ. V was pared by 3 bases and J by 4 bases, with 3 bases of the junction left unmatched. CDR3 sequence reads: CASSYDRATEAFF. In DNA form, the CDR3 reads TGCGCCAGCAGCTACGACAGGGCCACTGAAGCTTTCTTT.

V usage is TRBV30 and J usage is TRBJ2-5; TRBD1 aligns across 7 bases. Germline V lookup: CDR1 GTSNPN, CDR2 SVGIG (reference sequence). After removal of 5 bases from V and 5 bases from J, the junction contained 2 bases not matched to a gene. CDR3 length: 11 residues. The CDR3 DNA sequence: TGTGCCTGGGACAGGGCGGAGACCCAGTACTTC. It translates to CAWDRAETQYF.

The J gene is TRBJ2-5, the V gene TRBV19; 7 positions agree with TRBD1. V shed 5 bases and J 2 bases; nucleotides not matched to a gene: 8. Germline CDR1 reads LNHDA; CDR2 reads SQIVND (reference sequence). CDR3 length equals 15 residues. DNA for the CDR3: TGTGCCAGTAGTGTGGGACAGTCACTACAAGAGACCCAGTACTTC. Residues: CASSVGQSLQETQYF.

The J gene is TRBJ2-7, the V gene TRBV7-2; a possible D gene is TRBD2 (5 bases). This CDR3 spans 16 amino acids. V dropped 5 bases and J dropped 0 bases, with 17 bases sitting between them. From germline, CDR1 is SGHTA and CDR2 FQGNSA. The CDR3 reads CASSTIYSVGSYEQYF. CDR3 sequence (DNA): TGTGCCAGCAGCACGATATATAGCGTGGGCTCCTACGAGCAGTACTTC.

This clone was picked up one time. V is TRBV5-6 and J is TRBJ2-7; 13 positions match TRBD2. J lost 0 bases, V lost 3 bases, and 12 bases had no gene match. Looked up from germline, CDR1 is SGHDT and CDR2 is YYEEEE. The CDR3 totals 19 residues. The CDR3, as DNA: TGTGCCAGCAGCTCGCCGGGGGGACTAGCGGGGATTTTCTCCTACGAGCAGTACGTC. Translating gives CASSSPGGLAGIFSYEQYV.

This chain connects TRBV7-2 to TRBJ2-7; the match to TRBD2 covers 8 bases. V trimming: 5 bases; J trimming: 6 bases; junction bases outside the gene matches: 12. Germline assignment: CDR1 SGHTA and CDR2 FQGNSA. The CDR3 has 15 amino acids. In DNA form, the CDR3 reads TGTGCCAGCAGCCCGGATGTTGCGGGAGGACGCGAGCAGTACTTC. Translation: CASSPDVAGGREQYF.

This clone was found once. The CDR3 nucleotides are TGTGCCACCAGCAGAGGTCCAATCTACGAGCAGTACGTC. Amino acids: CATSRGPIYEQYV. The chain is built from TRBV15 and TRBJ2-7; D uncertain. V lost 1 base and J lost 3, with 7 bases in between. The CDR3 spans 13 residues. Per the germline V gene, CDR1 is LNHNV and CDR2 is YYDKDF (reference sequence).

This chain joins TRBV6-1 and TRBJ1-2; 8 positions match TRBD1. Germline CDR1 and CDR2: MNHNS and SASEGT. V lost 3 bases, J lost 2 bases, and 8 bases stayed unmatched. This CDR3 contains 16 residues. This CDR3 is CASSDQGAGSNYGYTF. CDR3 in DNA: TGTGCCAGCAGTGATCAGGGGGCAGGATCGAACTATGGCTACACCTTC.

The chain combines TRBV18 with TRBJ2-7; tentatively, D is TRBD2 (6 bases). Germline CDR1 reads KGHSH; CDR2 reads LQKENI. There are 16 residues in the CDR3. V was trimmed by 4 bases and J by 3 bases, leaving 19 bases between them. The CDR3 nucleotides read TGTGCCAGCTCACGAATCCGGACCTCCGGGGGCTACGAGCAGTACGTC. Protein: CASSRIRTSGGYEQYV.

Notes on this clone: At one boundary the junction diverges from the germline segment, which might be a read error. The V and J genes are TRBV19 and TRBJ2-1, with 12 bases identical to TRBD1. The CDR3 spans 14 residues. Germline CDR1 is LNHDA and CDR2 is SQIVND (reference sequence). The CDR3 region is CAGRGQGARNEQFF. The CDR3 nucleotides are TGTGCCGGTAGGGGACAGGGGGCACGCAATGAGCAGTTCTTC.

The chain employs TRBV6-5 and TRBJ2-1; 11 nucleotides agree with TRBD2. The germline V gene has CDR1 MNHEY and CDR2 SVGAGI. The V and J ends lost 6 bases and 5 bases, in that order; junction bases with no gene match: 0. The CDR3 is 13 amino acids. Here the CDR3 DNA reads TGTGCCAGCAGGGGACTAGCGGACAATGAGCAGTTCTTC. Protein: CASRGLADNEQFF.

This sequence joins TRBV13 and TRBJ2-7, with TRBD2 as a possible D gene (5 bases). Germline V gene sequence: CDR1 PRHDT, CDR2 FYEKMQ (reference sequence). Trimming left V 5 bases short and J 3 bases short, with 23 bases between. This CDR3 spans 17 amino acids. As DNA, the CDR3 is TGTGCCAGCAGCCCAACCCCGGGGATTCGGTCGAACTACGAGCAGTACTTC. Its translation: CASSPTPGIRSNYEQYF.

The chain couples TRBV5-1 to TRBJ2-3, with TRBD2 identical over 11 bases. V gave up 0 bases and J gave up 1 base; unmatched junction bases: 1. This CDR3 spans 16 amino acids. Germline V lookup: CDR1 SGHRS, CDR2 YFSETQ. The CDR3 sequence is CASSLGGLAGTDTQYF. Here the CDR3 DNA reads TGCGCCAGCAGCTTGGGGGGACTAGCGGGCACAGATACGCAGTATTTT. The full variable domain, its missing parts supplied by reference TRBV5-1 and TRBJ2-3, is KAGVTQTPRYLIKTRGQQVTLSCSPISGHRSVSWYQQTPGQGLQFLFEYFSETQRNKGNFPGRFSGRQFSNSRSEMNVSTLELGDSALYLCASSLGGLAGTDTQYFGPGTRLTVL.